The 14 T cell receptor beta chains presented below share a single source sample, sequenced in a study of T cell clonality in common variable immunodeficiency. Points from the study as a whole: Common variable immunodeficiency TCR beta sequences reportedly had fewer deletions and N-nucleotide insertions.

No antigen has been assigned to these receptors. Only in-frame clones appear in the TCRdb table, and some are missing; sequencing was by immunoSEQ multiplex PCR. Observed in the sample are some 42,000 clones, none of them singletons. The source material was peripheral blood mononuclear cells. These receptors were obtained from a human donor with common variable immunodeficiency.

This clone was counted only a few times. Read coverage stops 3 residues before the CDR3 terminus; the germline J gene supplies the remainder. The V and J genes are TRBV7-2 and TRBJ2-1, with D maybe TRBD2 (6 bases). Germline CDR1 and CDR2: SGHTA and FQGNSA. V lost 6 bases and J 1 base, leaving 10 bases between the germline ends. This CDR3 is built from 14 residues. CDR3 bases read: TGTGCCAGCAGACCGGGACTTTCCTACAATGAG. Translated: CASRPGLSYNE. The full CDR3 protein reads CASRPGLSYNEQFF.

This clone came up many times. The CDR3 end falls 3 residues outside the read, so it is completed with the germline J gene. This sequence joins TRBV19 and TRBJ2-5; 7 bases align to TRBD1. Looked up from germline, CDR1 is LNHDA and CDR2 is SQIVND (reference sequence). This CDR3 is built from 16 residues. V lost 0 bases and J lost 5; bases outside the gene matches: 9. The sequenced CDR3 bases are TGTGCCAGTAGTATAGACGCGACAGGGTTTCTCGAGACC. It yields the protein CASSIDATGFLET. The full-length CDR3 reads as CASSIDATGFLETQYF.

This clone came up many times. The read gets to within 3 residues of the CDR3 end, and the germline J gene fills in the rest. The rearrangement links TRBV19 to TRBJ2-1; the match to TRBD2 covers 7 bases. The V segment lost 9 bases and the J segment 4 bases; nucleotides outside the gene matches: 6. The V gene's germline CDR1 is LNHDA and CDR2 SQIVND (reference sequence). This CDR3 is 13 amino acids long. The CDR3 protein is CASGLVGYNEQFF. The covered CDR3 bases are TGTGCCAGCGGACTAGTCGGATACAATGAG.

This clone was seen many times. The CDR3 is cut off 3 residues early in the read; its end comes from the germline J gene. The chain joins TRBV20-1 to TRBJ2-5, with TRBD2 matching 7 bases. Unmatched junction bases numbered 3, after V lost 2 bases and J lost 0 bases. This CDR3 is 14 amino acids long. CDR1 and CDR2 (germline): DFQATT, SNEGSKA (reference sequence). The sequenced part of the CDR3 DNA is TGCAGTGCTAGACCTGGGACTAACCAAGAGACC. Its protein is CSARPGTNQET. The full-length CDR3 reads as CSARPGTNQETQYF.

A few counts support this clone. The observed sequence ends 3 residues before the CDR3 terminus, with the missing tail filled in from the germline J gene. J is TRBJ1-2 and V is TRBV20-1, with no clear D. Trimming removed 3 bases from V and 2 bases from J, with 10 bases in between. This CDR3 is built from 13 residues. The germline V gene encodes CDR1 DFQATT and CDR2 SNEGSKA (reference sequence). The CDR3 loop is CSASPLGNYGYTF. The CDR3 DNA, read in part, is TGCAGTGCTAGCCCCCTTGGCAACTATGGC.

This clone was counted ten times or more. From the germline J gene comes the end of the CDR3, since the read stops 3 residues before it. The chain recombines TRBV5-1 with TRBJ1-1; possibly TRBD1 for D (6 bases). The CDR3 runs to 14 residues. Between the trimmed V and J ends, which lost 6 bases and 1 base, there was a span of 13 bases. Looked up from germline, CDR1 is SGHRS and CDR2 is YFSETQ. The sequenced part of the CDR3 DNA is TGCGCCAGCACCTCGGGACAACCGAACACTGAA. Its protein product is CASTSGQPNTE. The whole CDR3 protein reads CASTSGQPNTEAFF.

Turning to this clone: The DNA ends 3 residues before the CDR3 does, and the rest of the CDR3 is filled in from the germline J gene. The chain combines TRBV20-1 with TRBJ1-3, with D tentatively TRBD1 (5 bases). This CDR3 region has 16 residues. Germline CDR1 DFQATT, CDR2 SNEGSKA (reference sequence). Trimming pared 3 bases from V and 0 bases from J, leaving 15 bases between. The CDR3: CSASPGLGSSGNTIYF. CDR3 bases read: TGCAGTGCTAGTCCAGGGTTGGGGAGCTCTGGAAACACC.

This clone was counted many times. The read gets to within 3 residues of the CDR3 end, and the germline J gene fills in the rest. V usage is TRBV20-1 and J usage is TRBJ2-3, with TRBD2 identical over 15 bases. V gave up 0 bases and J gave up 4 bases; unmatched junction bases: 8. The CDR3 runs 18 residues. In germline, CDR1 is DFQATT, CDR2 SNEGSKA (reference sequence). The sequenced part of the CDR3 DNA is TGCAGTGCTAGAGATTTTGGGACTAGCGGGGGGCAGGCAGATACG. Translation: CSARDFGTSGGQADT. The whole CDR3 sequence is CSARDFGTSGGQADTQYF.

This clone was detected ten times or more. The read gets to within 3 residues of the CDR3 end, and the germline J gene fills in the rest. The chain has TRBV5-5 and TRBJ2-7; possibly TRBD1 for D (6 bases). This CDR3 spans 13 amino acids. Trimming cost V 4 bases and J 6 bases, with 14 bases left between them. Germline V gene lookup returns CDR1 SGHKS and CDR2 YYEKEE (reference sequence). Partial CDR3 DNA: TGTGCCAGCAGCAGGGGACCAGGGGCCGAG. It specifies CASSRGPGAE. The entire CDR3 protein reads CASSRGPGAEQYF.

This clone was observed a few times. Coverage ceases 3 residues before the CDR3 finishes, and the germline J gene fills in the end. The chain couples TRBV6-4 to TRBJ2-5, with D maybe TRBD2 (6 bases). V was shortened by 4 bases and J by 5 bases, with 11 bases between the two germline ends. Germline CDR1 and CDR2: MRHNA and SNTAGT. CDR3 size: 13 residues. The sequenced CDR3 bases are TGTGCCAGCAGTGCGACTAGGCGGGAGACC. Protein: CASSATRRET. The entire CDR3 protein is CASSATRRETQYF.

A few counts support this clone. The read ends 3 residues early relative to the CDR3; the germline J gene fills the gap. This sequence joins TRBV2 and TRBJ2-5, with 7 nucleotides matching TRBD2. V dropped 6 bases and J dropped 5; count of bases not matched to a gene: 12. Germline assignment: CDR1 SNHLY and CDR2 FYNNEI. CDR3 size: 15 residues. The CDR3 DNA, read in part, is TGTGCCAGCAGAGGCGGGGGTGGTGGGCGGGAGACC. Translated: CASRGGGGGRET. The whole CDR3 sequence reads CASRGGGGGRETQYF. The whole variable domain, remainder taken from reference TRBV2 and TRBJ2-5, is EPEVTQTPSHQVTQMGQEVILRCVPISNHLYFYWYRQILGQKVEFLVSFYNNEISEKSEIFDDQFSVERPDGSNFTLKIRSTKLEDSAMYFCASRGGGGGRETQYFGPGTRLLVL.

This clone was seen a handful of times. The CDR3 end lies 3 residues beyond the end of the read and is filled in from the germline J gene. V is TRBV18 and J is TRBJ1-2, with 9 positions matching TRBD1. The CDR3 spans 15 residues. Germline values: CDR1 KGHSH, CDR2 LQKENI. Trimming took 4 bases from V and 5 from J; bases not matched to a gene: 8. The CDR3 sequence is CASSRDPGTGYGYTF. Incomplete CDR3 DNA: TGTGCCAGCTCACGGGATCCCGGGACAGGGTATGGC.

With respect to this clone: The CDR3 goes on 3 residues after the read ends, and that part is filled in from the germline J gene. The V and J genes are TRBV7-9 and TRBJ1-6; D might be TRBD1 (5 bases). Germline V gene sequence: CDR1 SEHNR, CDR2 FQNEAQ (reference sequence). The CDR3 contains 14 residues. V shed 1 base and J shed 7 bases, with 8 bases lying between them. The covered CDR3 bases are TGTGCCAGCAGCTTAGGGGGCGAGAATTCACCC. Its protein product is CASSLGGENSP. The whole CDR3 reads CASSLGGENSPLHF.

This clone was picked up many times. The read gets to within 3 residues of the CDR3 end, and the germline J gene fills in the rest. The chain links TRBV5-1 to TRBJ2-2; 8 bases fit TRBD2. Losses at the gene ends were 4 bases for V and 0 bases for J; bases not matched to a gene: 5. This CDR3 region has 16 residues. Per the germline V gene, CDR1 is SGHRS and CDR2 is YFSETQ. CDR3 bases read: TGCGCCAGCAGCGCGAGGACTAGCCCGAACACCGGGGAG. This gives the protein CASSARTSPNTGE. The full CDR3 sequence reads CASSARTSPNTGELFF.